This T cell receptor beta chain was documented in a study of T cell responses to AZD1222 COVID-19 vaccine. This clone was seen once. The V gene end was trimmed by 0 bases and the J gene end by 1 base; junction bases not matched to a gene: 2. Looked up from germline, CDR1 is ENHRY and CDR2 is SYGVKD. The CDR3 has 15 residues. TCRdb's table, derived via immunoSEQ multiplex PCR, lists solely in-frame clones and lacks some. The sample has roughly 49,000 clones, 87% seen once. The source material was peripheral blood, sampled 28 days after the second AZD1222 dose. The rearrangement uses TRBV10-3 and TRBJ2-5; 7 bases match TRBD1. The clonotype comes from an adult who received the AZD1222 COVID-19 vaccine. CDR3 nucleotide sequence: TGTGCCATCAGTGAGTCTCGGACAGGCCAAGAGACCCAGTACTTC. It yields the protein CAISESRTGQETQYF.